This T cell receptor beta chain was identified in a study of technical replicates of blood from a few donors. Only one count was recorded for this clone. Sequencing used immunoSEQ multiplex PCR; TCRdb keeps in-frame clones, though not all of them. The sample yields tens of thousands of clones, 95% seen once. The material sequenced was T cells isolated from PBMCs. The receptor's source is a human donor in good health.

CDR3 loop: CASSRDTDTQYF. For the CDR3, the DNA is TGTGCCAGCAGCCGAGACACAGATACGCAGTATTTT. The genes are TRBV7-6 and TRBJ2-3, with D unclear. The V gene's germline CDR1 is SGHVS and CDR2 FNYEAQ. Trimming stripped 5 bases from V and 2 bases from J, with 5 bases between. This CDR3 comprises 12 residues.